Here is one T cell receptor beta chain with its context. Its antigen is currently unknown. V lost 4 bases to trimming and J lost 4 bases; unmatched junction nucleotides: 11. The CDR3 consists of 16 residues. Germline CDR1 MDHEN, CDR2 SYDVKM. The data originate from a study of cytomegalovirus exposure and HLA in healthy donors. 13 Jbeta primers and 60 Vbeta primers were used for the PCR. The table came from immunoSEQ multiplex PCR; TCRdb's copy has only in-frame clones and leaves some out. The repertoire includes about 91,000 clones, 55% to 65% of them detected once, and around 2.5% sits in the top ten. General study results and limits: A later analysis reportedly found that, within productive TCRs, an Asian-associated ancestry cluster had fewer N-insertions than the mean observed across the approximately 700 donors. In a later analysis, TCR beta V- and J-gene trimming showed a link to a missense DCLRE1C variant. Researchers reported that a few CMV-associated chains were confirmed in vitro as CMV antigen-specific. Owing to their indistinguishability, certain V segments, notably TRBV6-2 and TRBV6-3, were excluded.

The sample was PBMCs. The source is a human donor in good health. This chain links TRBV28 with TRBJ2-3, with 7 bases fitting TRBD1. CDR3 bases: TGTGCCAGCAGTTCCTCGTCGGGACAGAGGGCAGATACGCAGTATTTT. Encoded protein: CASSSSSGQRADTQYF.